Sequencing of this TCR beta chain was carried out in a study of shared clonotypes between healthy human individuals. Background on the study: Per donor, CD8 memory used one plate, CD8 naive used two, CD4 memory used three and CD4 naive used three. Study results and limitations: Lower generation probabilities were found for non-shared clonotypes than for those shared by all four donors.

V gave up 0 bases and J gave up 5 bases, with 8 bases separating them. Looked up from germline, CDR1 is SGHRS and CDR2 is YFSETQ. The length of the CDR3 is 13 residues. All donors qualified as healthy HIV-negative adults and had experienced no recent acute infections or vaccinations. Data came from immunoSEQ multiplex PCR; TCRdb stores just in-frame clones and leaves some out. The repertoire consists of more than 850,000 clones, with approximately 80% occurring once and the leading ten covering around 0.47%. Worth noting for this clone: Its antigen is still unknown. Other DNA sequences in the same sample also yield this CDR3.

This clonotype was obtained from a man younger than 35 in good health. Some clones in this sample may be carry-over from other donors' samples. The sequenced sample consisted of memory CD4+ T cells from PBMCs. Subset specified: CD45RA-negative fraction. V is TRBV5-1 and J is TRBJ2-5; possibly TRBD2 for D (5 bases). CDR3 loop: CASSLAGLETQYF. In DNA form, the CDR3 reads TGCGCCAGCAGCTTGGCGGGGTTGGAGACCCAGTACTTC.